This TCR beta chain was captured by sequencing in a study of beta chain features in type 1 diabetes. This CDR3 comprises 13 residues. Germline loops: CDR1 SGHNT, CDR2 YYREEE (reference sequence). Trimming removed 1 base from V and 5 bases from J; junction bases left unmatched: 1. Blood was drawn once from each donor into heparinised tubes. The draws averaged about 0.12 L. The isolated RNA, all of it, was reverse transcribed, so expressed TCRB transcripts were what got sequenced. For naive, central memory and regulatory T cell samples, reads averaged roughly 4 million. Here immunoSEQ multiplex PCR was the method, and the copy in TCRdb shows in-frame clones only, minus some. The profile shows 450,000 or so clones, approximately 10% of them singletons. Study results and caveats: In type 1 diabetes patients, VDJ junctions had fewer insertions; deletions at these junctions were more frequent.

Worth noting for this clone: No antigen is known for it.

The chain joins TRBV5-4 to TRBJ2-3, with TRBD2 matching 7 bases. This clonotype originated in a woman aged 18-35 years in good health. The sequencing sample was made of naive CD4+ T cells from blood. The CDR3 protein is CASSLPSGDTQYF. CDR3 DNA: TGTGCCAGCAGCTTGCCTAGCGGAGATACGCAGTATTTT.